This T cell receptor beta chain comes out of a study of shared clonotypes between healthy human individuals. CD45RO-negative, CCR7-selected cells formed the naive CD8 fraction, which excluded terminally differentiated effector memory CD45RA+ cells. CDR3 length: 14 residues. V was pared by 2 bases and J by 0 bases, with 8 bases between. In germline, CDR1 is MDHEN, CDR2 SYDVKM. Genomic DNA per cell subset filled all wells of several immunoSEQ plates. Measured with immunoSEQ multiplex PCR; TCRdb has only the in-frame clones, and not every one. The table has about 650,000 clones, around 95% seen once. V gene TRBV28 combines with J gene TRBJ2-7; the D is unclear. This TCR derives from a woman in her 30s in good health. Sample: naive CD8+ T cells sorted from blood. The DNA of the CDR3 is TGTGCCAGCAGTTTAGGCCTAGTCTCCTACGAGCAGTACTTC. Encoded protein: CASSLGLVSYEQYF.